A selection of T cell receptor beta chains follows, all from one sample in a study of blood T cell repertoires in COVID-19. Generated by immunoSEQ multiplex PCR, the TCRdb table keeps only in-frame clones and is missing some. Of about 400,000 clones in the sample, around 90% were seen once. Sequenced sample: PBMCs or T cells enriched from blood (not recorded which). The receptors derive from a woman between 35 and 50 years old with acute COVID-19. CDR3s include the opening cysteine and the closing phenylalanine or tryptophan. Fields, in order: CDR3 protein, CDR3 DNA, V gene, D gene, clone size, J gene. The D gene is left open where the match is weak. Not all rows give a size; the values are once, few, many and, for expanded clones, a class.

cdr3_aa: CSVGRDTNYGYTF; cdr3_nt: TGCAGCGTTGGACGGGACACAAACTATGGCTACACCTTC; v_call: TRBV29-1; d_call: -; clone_size: once; j_call: TRBJ1-2
cdr3_aa: CSPRTGVGAFF; cdr3_nt: TGCAGTCCTCGTACAGGGGTAGGCGCTTTCTTT; v_call: TRBV20-1; d_call: TRBD1; clone_size: -; j_call: TRBJ1-1
cdr3_aa: CATRLAGSSYEQYF; cdr3_nt: TGTGCCACCCGACTAGCGGGCTCCTCCTACGAGCAGTACTTC; v_call: TRBV6-5; d_call: TRBD2; clone_size: -; j_call: TRBJ2-7
cdr3_aa: CASSPRGRWANSGNTIYF; cdr3_nt: TGTGCCAGCTCACCGCGGGGTCGGTGGGCGAACTCTGGAAACACCATATATTTT; v_call: TRBV18; d_call: -; clone_size: -; j_call: TRBJ1-3
cdr3_aa: CASSAVLGGDEQYF; cdr3_nt: TGTGCCAGCAGCGCCGTCCTCGGGGGTGACGAGCAGTACTTC; v_call: TRBV9; d_call: -; clone_size: -; j_call: TRBJ2-7
cdr3_aa: CASSLGQSLYEQYF; cdr3_nt: TGCGCCAGCAGCCTGGGACAGAGCCTCTACGAGCAGTACTTC; v_call: TRBV5-1; d_call: TRBD1; clone_size: -; j_call: TRBJ2-7
cdr3_aa: CASSEFGGTGAGYGYTF; cdr3_nt: TGTGCCAGCAGTGAATTCGGGGGGACAGGGGCTGGCTATGGCTACACCTTC; v_call: TRBV25-1; d_call: TRBD1; clone_size: -; j_call: TRBJ1-2
cdr3_aa: CSFLGTVPYEQYF; cdr3_nt: TGCAGCTTCTTGGGCACGGTACCTTACGAGCAGTACTTC; v_call: TRBV29-1; d_call: -; clone_size: -; j_call: TRBJ2-7
cdr3_aa: CASSPPGSWVSTNEKLFF; cdr3_nt: TGTGCCAGCAGCCCCCCGGGGTCTTGGGTCTCAACTAATGAAAAACTGTTTTTT; v_call: TRBV14; d_call: -; clone_size: once; j_call: TRBJ1-4
cdr3_aa: CASGARTNTGELFF; cdr3_nt: TGTGCCAGTGGAGCGCGGACGAACACCGGGGAGCTGTTTTTT; v_call: TRBV19; d_call: -; clone_size: -; j_call: TRBJ2-2
cdr3_aa: CAITGTGLVLPNEQFF; cdr3_nt: TGTGCCATCACCGGAACGGGACTAGTTTTACCCAATGAGCAGTTCTTC; v_call: TRBV10-3; d_call: TRBD2; clone_size: few; j_call: TRBJ2-1
cdr3_aa: CASSVVGSSADTQYF; cdr3_nt: TGTGCCAGCAGCGTAGTAGGCTCCAGCGCGGATACGCAGTATTTT; v_call: TRBV9; d_call: -; clone_size: -; j_call: TRBJ2-3
cdr3_aa: CASSPVRGSTEAFF; cdr3_nt: TGTGCCAGCAGTCCGGTCCGGGGAAGCACTGAAGCTTTCTTT; v_call: TRBV6-5; d_call: -; clone_size: -; j_call: TRBJ1-1
cdr3_aa: CSARASGEAFF; cdr3_nt: TGCAGTGCTAGAGCTTCGGGTGAAGCTTTCTTT; v_call: TRBV20-1; d_call: -; clone_size: -; j_call: TRBJ1-1
cdr3_aa: CASSPSRQDIMNTGELFF; cdr3_nt: TGTGCCAGCAGCCCCTCGAGACAGGACATTATGAACACCGGGGAGCTGTTTTTT; v_call: TRBV7-9; d_call: -; clone_size: -; j_call: TRBJ2-2
cdr3_aa: CASSWGEHGYTF; cdr3_nt: TGTGCCAGCAGTTGGGGGGAACATGGCTACACCTTC; v_call: TRBV12-3/TRBV12-4; d_call: -; clone_size: once; j_call: TRBJ1-2
cdr3_aa: CASSLSSRLAGGTGELFF; cdr3_nt: TGTGCCAGCAGCCTCTCCTCCCGACTAGCGGGGGGCACCGGGGAGCTGTTTTTT; v_call: TRBV7-8; d_call: TRBD2; clone_size: -; j_call: TRBJ2-2
cdr3_aa: CASTPSWVTTEAFF; cdr3_nt: TGTGCCAGCACCCCTAGTTGGGTAACCACTGAAGCTTTCTTT; v_call: TRBV6-5; d_call: -; clone_size: -; j_call: TRBJ1-1
cdr3_aa: CAWSELQAVGELFF; cdr3_nt: TGTGCCTGGAGTGAATTACAGGCGGTCGGGGAGCTGTTTTTT; v_call: TRBV30; d_call: -; clone_size: -; j_call: TRBJ2-2
cdr3_aa: CASSEDSDYGYTF; cdr3_nt: TGTGCCAGCAGTGAGGACAGCGACTATGGCTACACCTTC; v_call: TRBV2; d_call: -; clone_size: -; j_call: TRBJ1-2
cdr3_aa: CASSPMTVTSGNTIYF; cdr3_nt: TGTGCCAGCAGCCCAATGACAGTTACCTCTGGAAACACCATATATTTT; v_call: TRBV7-9; d_call: -; clone_size: -; j_call: TRBJ1-3
cdr3_aa: CASSYLQGSNYGYTF; cdr3_nt: TGTGCCAGCAGTTACTTACAGGGGTCTAACTATGGCTACACCTTC; v_call: TRBV6-5; d_call: TRBD1; clone_size: -; j_call: TRBJ1-2
cdr3_aa: CASKTGAIMNTEAFF; cdr3_nt: TGTGCCAGCAAAACAGGGGCGATCATGAACACTGAAGCTTTCTTT; v_call: TRBV7-9; d_call: TRBD1; clone_size: -; j_call: TRBJ1-1
cdr3_aa: CASSPLRGQASSYNSPLHF; cdr3_nt: TGTGCCAGCAGTCCGCTTCGGGGACAGGCGAGCTCCTATAATTCACCCCTCCACTTT; v_call: TRBV27; d_call: TRBD1; clone_size: -; j_call: TRBJ1-6
cdr3_aa: CASRTGGLNYGYTF; cdr3_nt: TGTGCCAGCAGGACGGGGGGGCTCAACTATGGCTACACCTTC; v_call: TRBV9; d_call: -; clone_size: -; j_call: TRBJ1-2
cdr3_aa: CASSQSRDTQQYF; cdr3_nt: TGTGCCAGCAGCCAGAGCCGGGACACCCAGCAGTACTTC; v_call: TRBV4-2; d_call: -; clone_size: -; j_call: TRBJ2-7
cdr3_aa: CASSYQENTEAFF; cdr3_nt: TGTGCCAGCAGCTATCAGGAGAACACTGAAGCTTTCTTT; v_call: TRBV7-8; d_call: -; clone_size: -; j_call: TRBJ1-1
cdr3_aa: CASSPWAQRGLYEQYF; cdr3_nt: TGTGCCAGCAGCCCATGGGCCCAGCGGGGGCTCTACGAGCAGTACTTC; v_call: TRBV5-4; d_call: TRBD2; clone_size: -; j_call: TRBJ2-7
cdr3_aa: CSVAGTGGDEQYF; cdr3_nt: TGCAGCGTCGCCGGGACAGGGGGCGACGAGCAGTACTTC; v_call: TRBV29-1; d_call: TRBD1; clone_size: -; j_call: TRBJ2-7
cdr3_aa: CAISESIKSRSGYTF; cdr3_nt: TGTGCCATCAGTGAGTCGATTAAATCTCGGTCCGGCTACACCTTC; v_call: TRBV10-3; d_call: -; clone_size: -; j_call: TRBJ1-2
cdr3_aa: CASSRRQGAALYNSPLHF; cdr3_nt: TGTGCCAGCAGCCGGAGACAGGGGGCCGCCCTATATAATTCACCCCTCCACTTT; v_call: TRBV5-6; d_call: TRBD1; clone_size: -; j_call: TRBJ1-6
cdr3_aa: CASSLIGGGQEYGYTF; cdr3_nt: TGCGCCAGCAGCTTGATAGGAGGCGGGCAGGAGTATGGCTACACCTTC; v_call: TRBV5-1; d_call: -; clone_size: -; j_call: TRBJ1-2
cdr3_aa: CASTQARGSQPQHF; cdr3_nt: TGTGCCAGCACCCAGGCCAGGGGTAGTCAGCCCCAGCATTTT; v_call: TRBV7-2; d_call: -; clone_size: once; j_call: TRBJ1-5
cdr3_aa: CASSPNRDRHTDTQYF; cdr3_nt: TGTGCCAGCAGCCCTAATAGGGACAGACACACAGATACGCAGTATTTT; v_call: TRBV7-9; d_call: TRBD1; clone_size: -; j_call: TRBJ2-3
cdr3_aa: CASSLAFTSSYNEQFF; cdr3_nt: TGTGCCAGCAGCTTGGCCTTCACCAGCTCCTACAATGAGCAGTTCTTC; v_call: TRBV5-5; d_call: -; clone_size: -; j_call: TRBJ2-1
cdr3_aa: CASSVRASYEQYF; cdr3_nt: TGCGCCAGCAGCGTAAGAGCCTCCTACGAGCAGTACTTC; v_call: TRBV5-1; d_call: -; clone_size: -; j_call: TRBJ2-7